This T cell receptor (beta chain) came from a study of OX40 agonist ivuxolimab in advanced cancers. Notes on the research overall: Ivuxolimab was a fully human IgG2 agonistic monoclonal antibody targeting the costimulatory receptor OX40 (CD134). A male proportion of almost 85% and a mean age of about 60 years, ranging from roughly 20 to 80, were recorded for the dose-escalation cohort. Partial responses occurred in three dose-escalation patients: two with cutaneous melanoma and one with hepatocellular carcinoma. The point of sequencing TCRbeta in the periphery was to test whether ivuxolimab changed TCR sequence diversity and drove clonal T-cell expansion. The paper reports the monotherapy dose-escalation portion (N of about 51 patients) of the phase I ivuxolimab trial. Intravenous ivuxolimab was administered to patients every 2 weeks at six dose levels: 0.01, 0.1, 0.3, 1.5, 3 and 10 mg/kg. Of the approximately 50 dose-escalation patients, hepatocellular carcinoma was present in approximately 20, melanoma in about 15, renal cell carcinoma in 9 and head and neck cancer in 9. Prior anti-PD-1, anti-PD-L1 or anti-CTLA-4 therapy was permitted, and checkpoint inhibitors had been received by 40% to 50% of dose-escalation patients. The research as a whole found: Clonal expansion of both CD4+ and CD8+ blood T cells was observed from baseline to week 6 at doses 0.1 to 3.0 mg/kg. Antigen specificity was not determined for the clonally expanded peripheral T cells. After ivuxolimab, CD8+ T cells had more expanded clones than CD4+ T cells on average. Low levels of normalized T-cell clonal expansion were also seen in some patients who did not respond. In the 0.1-3.0 mg/kg groups, partial responders had among the lowest normalized peripheral clonal expansion, particularly in CD8+ T cells.

Genomic DNA was isolated from the sorted cells so that the TCRbeta CDR3 region could be sequenced. The immunoSEQ Assay was used for sequencing of TCRbeta CDR3 regions. Drawn from immuneACCESS, this table holds only the in-frame rearrangements with V and J called that TCRdb kept. Clones are partly lost; checked studies trace under half to an unresolved V gene and leave the rest unexplained. The sample data list more than 45,000 clones, and 84% of these were observed just once. 1% to 1.3% of the sample lies in the top ten. The trial excluded patients who had a history of autoimmune disease or were on systemic immunosuppression. Peripheral blood for TCR sequencing was collected from all dose cohorts at baseline, on cycle 4 day 1, and on cycle 7 day 1. Samples were obtained from an open-label, multicenter, first-in-human phase I dose-escalation trial of ivuxolimab. Adults with locally advanced or metastatic melanoma, renal cell, hepatocellular, or head and neck squamous cell carcinoma were enrolled in the trial. Before TCR sequencing, CD4+ and CD8+ T cells were separately sorted from peripheral blood.

As concerns this clone: The antigen it recognizes is unknown. Base qualities were left out, and no much larger clone turns up one base away.

The CDR3 contains 17 residues, cysteine and phenylalanine counted. Only the CDR3 portion is preserved as DNA: 51 bases, with reading frame beginning at the first base. Reading the germline V gene gives CDR1 SGHTA and CDR2 FQGNSA. V trim: 7 bases; J trim: 8 bases; unmatched bases: 19. Sequencing used CD4+ or CD8+ T cells sorted from blood, obtained in a trial of the OX40 agonist ivuxolimab. The chain is made from TRBV7-2 and TRBJ2-2, with 7 junctional bases fitting TRBD2. This TCR was recovered from an adult with an advanced solid tumor such as melanoma, head and neck, liver or kidney cancer. The nucleotides are TGTGCCAGCAACGCGAACCTCGGACTAGTCAGTTCAGGGGAGCTGTTTTTT. The translation is CASNANLGLVSSGELFF.